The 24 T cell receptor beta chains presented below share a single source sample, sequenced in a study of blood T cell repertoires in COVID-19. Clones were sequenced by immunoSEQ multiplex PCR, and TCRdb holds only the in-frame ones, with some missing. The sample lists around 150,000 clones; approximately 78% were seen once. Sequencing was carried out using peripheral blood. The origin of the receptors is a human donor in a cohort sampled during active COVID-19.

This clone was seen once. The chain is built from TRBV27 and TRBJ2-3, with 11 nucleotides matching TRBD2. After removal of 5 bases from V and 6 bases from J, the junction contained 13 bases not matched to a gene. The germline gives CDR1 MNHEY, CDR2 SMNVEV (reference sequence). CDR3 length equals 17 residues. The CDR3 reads CASSPSSLAGGKDTQYF. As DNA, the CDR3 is TGTGCCAGCAGTCCCTCGTCCCTAGCGGGAGGAAAGGATACGCAGTATTTT.

The CDR3 loop is CASSLEGSNYGYTF. The DNA of the CDR3 is TGTGCCAGCAGTCTGGAGGGGAGTAACTATGGCTACACCTTC. The V gene is TRBV6-6, the J gene TRBJ1-2; D is perhaps TRBD1 (5 bases). The germline CDR1 and CDR2 sequences are MNHNY and SVGAGI (reference sequence). The CDR3 extends over 14 amino acids. V was pared by 5 bases and J by 1 base, with 11 bases between.

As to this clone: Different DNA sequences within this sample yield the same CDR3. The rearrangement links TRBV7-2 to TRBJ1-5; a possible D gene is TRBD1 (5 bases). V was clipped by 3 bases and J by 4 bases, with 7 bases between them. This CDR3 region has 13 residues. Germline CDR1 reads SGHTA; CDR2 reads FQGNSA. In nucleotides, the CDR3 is TGTGCCAGCAGCTTGCGGGGGAATCAGCCCCAGCATTTT. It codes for CASSLRGNQPQHF.

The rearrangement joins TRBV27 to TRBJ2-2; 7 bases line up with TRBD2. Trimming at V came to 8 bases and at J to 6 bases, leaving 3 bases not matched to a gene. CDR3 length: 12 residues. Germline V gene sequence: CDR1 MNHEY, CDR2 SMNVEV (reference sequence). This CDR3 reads CASRGLSGELFF. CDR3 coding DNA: TGTGCCAGCCGGGGACTATCCGGGGAGCTGTTTTTT.

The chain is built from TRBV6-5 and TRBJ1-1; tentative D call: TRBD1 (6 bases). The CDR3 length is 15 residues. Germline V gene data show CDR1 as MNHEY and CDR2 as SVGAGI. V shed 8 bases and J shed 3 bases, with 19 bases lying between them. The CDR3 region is CASSWGGLRDTEAFF. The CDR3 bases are TGTGCCAGCTCATGGGGGGGCCTTCGAGACACTGAAGCTTTCTTT.

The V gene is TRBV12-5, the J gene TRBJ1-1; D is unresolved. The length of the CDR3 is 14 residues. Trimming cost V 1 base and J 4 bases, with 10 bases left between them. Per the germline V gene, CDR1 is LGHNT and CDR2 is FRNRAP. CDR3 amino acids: CASGLGVGSTEAFF. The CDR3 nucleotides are TGTGCTAGTGGTTTGGGGGTTGGGAGCACTGAAGCTTTCTTT.

In nucleotides, the CDR3 is TGTGCCAGCAGGCCAGGGGGGCGGAGCAATCAGCCCCAGCATTTT. Translation: CASRPGGRSNQPQHF. The genes are TRBV6-5 and TRBJ1-5, with 7 bases lining up with TRBD1. Per the germline V gene, CDR1 is MNHEY and CDR2 is SVGAGI. Trimming took 6 bases from V and 1 from J; bases not matched to a gene: 6. The CDR3 length is 15 residues.

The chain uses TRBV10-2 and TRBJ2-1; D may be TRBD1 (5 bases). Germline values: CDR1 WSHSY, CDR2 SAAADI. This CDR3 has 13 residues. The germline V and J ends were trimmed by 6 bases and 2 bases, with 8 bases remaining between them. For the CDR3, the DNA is TGCGCCAGCAGGGGGCTCACCTACAATGAGCAGTTCTTC. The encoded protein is CASRGLTYNEQFF.

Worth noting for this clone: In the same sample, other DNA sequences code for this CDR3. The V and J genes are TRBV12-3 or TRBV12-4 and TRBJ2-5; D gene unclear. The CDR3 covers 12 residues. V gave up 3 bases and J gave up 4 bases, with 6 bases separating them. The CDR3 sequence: CASSFAGETQYF. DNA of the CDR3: TGTGCCAGCAGTTTCGCCGGAGAGACCCAGTACTTC.

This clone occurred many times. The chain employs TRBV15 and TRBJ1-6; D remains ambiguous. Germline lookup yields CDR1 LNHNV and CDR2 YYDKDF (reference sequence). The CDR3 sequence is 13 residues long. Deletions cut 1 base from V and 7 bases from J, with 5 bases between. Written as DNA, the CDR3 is TGTGCCACCAGCAGAGGGAGGAATTCACCCCTCCACTTT. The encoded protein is CATSRGRNSPLHF.

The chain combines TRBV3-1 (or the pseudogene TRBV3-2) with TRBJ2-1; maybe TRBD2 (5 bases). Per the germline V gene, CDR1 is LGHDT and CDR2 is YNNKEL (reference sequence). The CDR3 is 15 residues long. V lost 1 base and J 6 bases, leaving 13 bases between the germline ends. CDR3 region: CASSQVLAGGNEQFF. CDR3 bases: TGTGCCAGCAGCCAAGTTCTGGCGGGCGGCAATGAGCAGTTCTTC.

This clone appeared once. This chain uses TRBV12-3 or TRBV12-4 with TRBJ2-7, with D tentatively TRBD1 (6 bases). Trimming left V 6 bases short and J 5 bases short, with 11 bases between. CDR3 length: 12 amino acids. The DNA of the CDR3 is TGTGCCAGCAGCCCAGGGGCCCACGAGCAGTACTTC. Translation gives CASSPGAHEQYF.

DNA for the CDR3: TGTGCCAGCAGCCCCGGGACTAACGAGCAGTACTTC. Its protein is CASSPGTNEQYF. The chain couples TRBV14 to TRBJ2-7; 7 bases fit TRBD2. The CDR3 is made up of 12 amino acids. The junction had 2 bases not matched to a gene; V was cut back by 4 bases and J by 5 bases. Germline CDR1 and CDR2: SGHDN and FVKESK. The full variable domain, with the rest looked up from reference TRBV14 and TRBJ2-7, is EAGVTQFPSHSVIEKGQTVTLRCDPISGHDNLYWYRRVMGKEIKFLLHFVKESKQDESGMPNNRFLAERTGGTYSTLKVQPAELEDSGVYFCASSPGTNEQYFGPGTRLTVT.

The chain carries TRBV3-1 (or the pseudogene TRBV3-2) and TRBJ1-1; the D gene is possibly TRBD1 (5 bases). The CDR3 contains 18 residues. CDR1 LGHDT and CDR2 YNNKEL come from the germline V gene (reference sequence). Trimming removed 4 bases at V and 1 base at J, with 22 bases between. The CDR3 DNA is TGTGCCAGCAGCCCGTTAAAATCGGGGGACCGGACGAACACTGAAGCTTTCTTT. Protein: CASSPLKSGDRTNTEAFF.

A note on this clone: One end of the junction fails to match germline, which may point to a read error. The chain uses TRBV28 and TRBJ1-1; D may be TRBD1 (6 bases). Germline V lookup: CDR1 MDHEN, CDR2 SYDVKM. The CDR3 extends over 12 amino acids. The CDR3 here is CASSFGQGRPAF. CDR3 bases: TGTGCCAGCAGTTTCGGCCAGGGGCGCCCGGCTTTT.

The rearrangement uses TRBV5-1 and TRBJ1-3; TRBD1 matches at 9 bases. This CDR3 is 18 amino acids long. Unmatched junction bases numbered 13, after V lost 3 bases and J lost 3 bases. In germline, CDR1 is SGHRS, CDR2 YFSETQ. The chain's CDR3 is CASSSPSTGTGIGNTIYF. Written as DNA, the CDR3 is TGCGCCAGCAGCTCCCCCTCAACCGGGACAGGGATTGGAAACACCATATATTTT. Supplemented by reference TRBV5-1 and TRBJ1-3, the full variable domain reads KAGVTQTPRYLIKTRGQQVTLSCSPISGHRSVSWYQQTPGQGLQFLFEYFSETQRNKGNFPGRFSGRQFSNSRSEMNVSTLELGDSALYLCASSSPSTGTGIGNTIYFGEGSWLTVV.

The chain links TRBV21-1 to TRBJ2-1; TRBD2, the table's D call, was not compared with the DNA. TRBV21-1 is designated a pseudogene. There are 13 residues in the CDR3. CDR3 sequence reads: CAPRAEGFNEQFF. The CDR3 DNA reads TGTGCCCCAAGGGCGGAGGGTTTTAATGAGCAGTTCTTC.

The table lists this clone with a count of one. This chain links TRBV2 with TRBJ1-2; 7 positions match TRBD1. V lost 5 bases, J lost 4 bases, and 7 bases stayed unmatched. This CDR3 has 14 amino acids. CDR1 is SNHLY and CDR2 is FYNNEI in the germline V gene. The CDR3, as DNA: TGTGCCAGCAGTAACGAAACAGGGGTCTATGGCTACACCTTC. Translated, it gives CASSNETGVYGYTF.

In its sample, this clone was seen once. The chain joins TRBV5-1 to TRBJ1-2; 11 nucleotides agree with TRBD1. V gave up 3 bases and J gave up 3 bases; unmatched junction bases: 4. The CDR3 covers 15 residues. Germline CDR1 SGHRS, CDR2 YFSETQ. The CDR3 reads CASSSTGQGDYGYTF. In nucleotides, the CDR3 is TGCGCCAGCAGCTCAACGGGACAGGGGGACTATGGCTACACCTTC.

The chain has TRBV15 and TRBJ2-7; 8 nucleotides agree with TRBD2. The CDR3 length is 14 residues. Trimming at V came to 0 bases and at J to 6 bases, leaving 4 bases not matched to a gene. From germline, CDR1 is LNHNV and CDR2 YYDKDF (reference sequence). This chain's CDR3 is CATSREQRGSEQYF. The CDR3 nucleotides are TGTGCCACCAGCAGAGAGCAGCGGGGGAGCGAGCAGTACTTC.

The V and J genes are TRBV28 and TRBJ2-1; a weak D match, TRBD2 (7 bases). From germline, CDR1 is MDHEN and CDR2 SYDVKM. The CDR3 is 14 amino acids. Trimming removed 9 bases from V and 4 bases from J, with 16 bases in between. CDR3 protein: CASSKQGGYNEQFF. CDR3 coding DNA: TGTGCCAGTTCCAAACAGGGAGGGTACAATGAGCAGTTCTTC.

CDR3 loop: CASSPGLRGNTIYF. The CDR3 region has the DNA TGTGCCAGCAGCCCAGGACTCAGGGGAAACACCATATATTTT. The V gene is TRBV11-2, the J gene TRBJ1-3, with no clear D. The CDR3 length is 14 residues. The V gene lost 5 bases and the J gene lost 4 bases, with 12 bases spanning the gap. From germline, CDR1 is SGHAT and CDR2 FQNNGV.

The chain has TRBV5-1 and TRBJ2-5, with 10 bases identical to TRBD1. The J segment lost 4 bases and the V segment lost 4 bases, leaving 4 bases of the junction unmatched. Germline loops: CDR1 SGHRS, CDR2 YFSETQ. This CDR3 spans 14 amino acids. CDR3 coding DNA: TGCGCCAGCAGCCGGGGACAGGGGTTAGAGACCCAGTACTTC. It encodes CASSRGQGLETQYF.

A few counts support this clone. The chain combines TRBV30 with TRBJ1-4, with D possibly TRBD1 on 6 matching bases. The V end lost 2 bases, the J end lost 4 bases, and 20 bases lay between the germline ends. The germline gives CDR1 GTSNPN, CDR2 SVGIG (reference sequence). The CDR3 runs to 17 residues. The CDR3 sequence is CAWSLETYRADNEKLFF. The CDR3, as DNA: TGTGCCTGGAGTTTGGAGACTTACAGGGCGGATAATGAAAAACTGTTTTTT.